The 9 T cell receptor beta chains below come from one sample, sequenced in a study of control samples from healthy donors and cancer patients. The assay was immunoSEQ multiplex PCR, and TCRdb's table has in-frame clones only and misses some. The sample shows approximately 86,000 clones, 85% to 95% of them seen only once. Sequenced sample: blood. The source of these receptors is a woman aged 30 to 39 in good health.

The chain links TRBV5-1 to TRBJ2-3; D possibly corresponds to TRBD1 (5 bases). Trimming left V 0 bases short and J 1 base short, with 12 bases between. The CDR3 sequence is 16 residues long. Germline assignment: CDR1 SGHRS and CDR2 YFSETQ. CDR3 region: CASSLGLQGGTDTQYF. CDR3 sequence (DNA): TGCGCCAGCAGCTTGGGGCTCCAGGGCGGCACAGATACGCAGTATTTT. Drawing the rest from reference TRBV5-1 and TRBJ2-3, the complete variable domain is KAGVTQTPRYLIKTRGQQVTLSCSPISGHRSVSWYQQTPGQGLQFLFEYFSETQRNKGNFPGRFSGRQFSNSRSEMNVSTLELGDSALYLCASSLGLQGGTDTQYFGPGTRLTVL.

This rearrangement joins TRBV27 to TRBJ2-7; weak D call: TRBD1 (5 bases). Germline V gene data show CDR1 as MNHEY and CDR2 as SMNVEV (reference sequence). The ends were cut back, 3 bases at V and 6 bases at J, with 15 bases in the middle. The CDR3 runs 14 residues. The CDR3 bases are TGTGCCAGCAGTTTTATTGGGCCAGGGTCCGAGCAGTACTTC. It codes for CASSFIGPGSEQYF.

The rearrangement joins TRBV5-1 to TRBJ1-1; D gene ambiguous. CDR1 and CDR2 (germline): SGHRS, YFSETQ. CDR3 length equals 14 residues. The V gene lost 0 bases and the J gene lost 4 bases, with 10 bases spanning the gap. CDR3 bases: TGCGCCAGCAGCTTGGTTGGGGAGGGCACTGAAGCTTTCTTT. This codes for CASSLVGEGTEAFF.

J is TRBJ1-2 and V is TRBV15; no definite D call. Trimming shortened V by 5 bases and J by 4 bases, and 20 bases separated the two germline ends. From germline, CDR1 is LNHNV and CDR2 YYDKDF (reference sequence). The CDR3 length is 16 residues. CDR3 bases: TGTGCCACCAGCGAAGGGAAGGGTATAGAGATCTATGGCTACACCTTC. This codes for CATSEGKGIEIYGYTF.

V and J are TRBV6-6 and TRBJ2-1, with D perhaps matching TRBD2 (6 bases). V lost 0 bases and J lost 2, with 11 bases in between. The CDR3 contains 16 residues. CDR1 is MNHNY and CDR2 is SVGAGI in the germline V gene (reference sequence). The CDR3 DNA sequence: TGTGCCAGCAGTTACTCGAGCCGGGGGACCTACAATGAGCAGTTCTTC. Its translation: CASSYSSRGTYNEQFF.

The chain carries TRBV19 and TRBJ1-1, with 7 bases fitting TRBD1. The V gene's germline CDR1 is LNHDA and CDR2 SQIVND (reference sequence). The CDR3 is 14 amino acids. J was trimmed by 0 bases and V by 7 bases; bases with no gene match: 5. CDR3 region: CASTADRVNTEAFF. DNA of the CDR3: TGTGCCAGTACCGCAGACAGGGTGAACACTGAAGCTTTCTTT.

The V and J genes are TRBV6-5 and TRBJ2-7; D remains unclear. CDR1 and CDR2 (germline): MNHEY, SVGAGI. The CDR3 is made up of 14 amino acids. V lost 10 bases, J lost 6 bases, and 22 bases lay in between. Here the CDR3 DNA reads TGTGCCACCCAATTTAATCTCAAACCGGGCGAGCAGTACTTC. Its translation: CATQFNLKPGEQYF.

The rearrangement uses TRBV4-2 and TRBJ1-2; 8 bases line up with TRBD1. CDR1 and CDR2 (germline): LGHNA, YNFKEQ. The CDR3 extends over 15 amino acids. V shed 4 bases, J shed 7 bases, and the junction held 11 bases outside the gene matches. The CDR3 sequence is CASSLTAVDRGGYTF. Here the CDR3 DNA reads TGTGCCAGCAGCCTTACCGCGGTTGACAGGGGTGGCTACACCTTC.

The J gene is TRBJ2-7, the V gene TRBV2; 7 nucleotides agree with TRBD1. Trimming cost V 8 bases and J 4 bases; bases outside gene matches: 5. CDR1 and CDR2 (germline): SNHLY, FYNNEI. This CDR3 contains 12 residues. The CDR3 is CASVGQEYEQYF. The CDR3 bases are TGTGCCAGCGTCGGACAGGAATACGAGCAGTACTTC.